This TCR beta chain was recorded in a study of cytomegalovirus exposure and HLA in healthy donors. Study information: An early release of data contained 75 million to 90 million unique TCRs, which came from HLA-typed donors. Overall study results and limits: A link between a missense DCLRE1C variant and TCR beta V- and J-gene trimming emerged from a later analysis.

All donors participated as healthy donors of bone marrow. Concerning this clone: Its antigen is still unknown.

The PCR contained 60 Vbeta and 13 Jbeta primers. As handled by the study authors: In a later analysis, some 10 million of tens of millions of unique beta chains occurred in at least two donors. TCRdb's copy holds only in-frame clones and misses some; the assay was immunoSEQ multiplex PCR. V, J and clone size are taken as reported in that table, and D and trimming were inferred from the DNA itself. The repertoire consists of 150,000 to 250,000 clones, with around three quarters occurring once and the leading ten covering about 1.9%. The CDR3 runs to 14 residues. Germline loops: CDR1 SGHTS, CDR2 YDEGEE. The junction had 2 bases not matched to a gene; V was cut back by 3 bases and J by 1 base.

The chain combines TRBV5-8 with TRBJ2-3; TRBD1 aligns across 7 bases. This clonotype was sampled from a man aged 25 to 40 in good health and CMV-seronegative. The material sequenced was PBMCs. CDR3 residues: CASSWGTGTDTQYF. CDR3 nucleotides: TGTGCCAGCAGCTGGGGGACAGGCACAGATACGCAGTATTTT.